The TCR beta chain under discussion was sequenced for a study of T cell changes during pregnancy in multiple sclerosis. Sequencing used immunoSEQ multiplex PCR; TCRdb keeps in-frame clones, though not all of them. The table has tens of thousands of clones, 80% to 95% seen once. Germline values: CDR1 SEHNR, CDR2 FQNEAQ (reference sequence). The CDR3 length is 14 residues. Between the trimmed V and J ends, which lost 6 bases and 5 bases, there was a span of 14 bases. The sample here was peripheral blood, taken in the third trimester of pregnancy. This TCR came from a female donor with multiple sclerosis, enrolled in a pregnancy study. The chain couples TRBV7-9 to TRBJ2-1; perhaps TRBD2 as D (7 bases). CDR3 sequence (DNA): TGTGCCAGCAGAGGGGGGGGCGGTAACAATGAGCAGTTCTTC. Its protein product is CASRGGGGNNEQFF.